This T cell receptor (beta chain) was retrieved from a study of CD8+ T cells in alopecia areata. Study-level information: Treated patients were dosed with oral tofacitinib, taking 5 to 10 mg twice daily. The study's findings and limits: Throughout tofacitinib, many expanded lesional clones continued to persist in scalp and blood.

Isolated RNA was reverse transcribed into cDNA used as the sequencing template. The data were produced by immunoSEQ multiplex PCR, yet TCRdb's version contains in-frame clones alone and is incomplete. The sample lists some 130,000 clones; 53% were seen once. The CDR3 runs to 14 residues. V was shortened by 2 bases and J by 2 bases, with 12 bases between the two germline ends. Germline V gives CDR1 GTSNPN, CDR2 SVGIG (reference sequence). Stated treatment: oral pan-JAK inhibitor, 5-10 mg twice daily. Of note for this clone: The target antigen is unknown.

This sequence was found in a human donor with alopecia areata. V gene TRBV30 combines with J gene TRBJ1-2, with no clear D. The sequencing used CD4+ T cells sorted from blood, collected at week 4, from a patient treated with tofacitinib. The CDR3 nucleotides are TGTGCCTGGAGTATGAAGGCTTCGAACTATGGCTACACCTTC. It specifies CAWSMKASNYGYTF.